This is a list of T cell receptor beta chains from one sample in a study of CD8+ T cells in alopecia areata. This table comes from immunoSEQ multiplex PCR, and its TCRdb copy is limited to in-frame clones, with some not included. The data hold roughly 190,000 clones, with 60% to 70% observed a single time. Specimen: CD4+ T cells sorted from blood, collected at week 4, from a patient treated with tofacitinib. The receptors derive from a human donor with alopecia areata. Both conserved end residues are part of each CDR3. D genes are given only for firm matches. Rows give clone size only sometimes, using once, few, many, or a class for an expanded clone.

V gene: TRBV25-1; J gene: TRBJ1-2; D gene: TRBD1; clone size: few; CDR3 protein: CASSRYGGDRANYGYTF; CDR3 DNA: TGTGCCAGCAGTCGCTACGGTGGGGACAGAGCTAACTATGGCTACACCTTC
V gene: TRBV6-6; J gene: TRBJ2-7; D gene: TRBD2; clone size: NA; CDR3 protein: CASRLAGGLVYHEQYF; CDR3 DNA: TGTGCCAGCAGACTAGCGGGAGGTCTGGTATACCACGAGCAGTACTTC
V gene: TRBV6-5; J gene: TRBJ1-5; D gene: NA; clone size: NA; CDR3 protein: CASSVDSLNQPQHF; CDR3 DNA: TGTGCCAGCAGCGTCGACAGCCTCAATCAGCCCCAGCATTTT
V gene: TRBV28; J gene: TRBJ1-4; D gene: TRBD1; clone size: NA; CDR3 protein: CASTATGNDEKLFF; CDR3 DNA: TGTGCCAGCACCGCGACAGGGAATGACGAAAAACTGTTTTTT
V gene: TRBV9; J gene: TRBJ2-5; D gene: TRBD2; clone size: NA; CDR3 protein: CASSVSGAGGETQYF; CDR3 DNA: TGTGCCAGCAGCGTATCCGGGGCGGGAGGGGAGACCCAGTACTTC
V gene: TRBV30; J gene: TRBJ2-1; D gene: NA; clone size: NA; CDR3 protein: CAWTRPDPRPYNEQFF; CDR3 DNA: TGTGCCTGGACTCGCCCGGACCCTCGGCCCTACAATGAGCAGTTCTTC
V gene: TRBV11-2; J gene: TRBJ1-2; D gene: NA; clone size: NA; CDR3 protein: CASSLDGDGYTF; CDR3 DNA: TGTGCCAGCAGCTTAGACGGGGACGGCTACACCTTC
V gene: TRBV7-2; J gene: TRBJ2-5; D gene: TRBD1; clone size: NA; CDR3 protein: CASSVTGGGETQYF; CDR3 DNA: TGTGCCAGCAGCGTGACAGGGGGCGGAGAGACCCAGTACTTC
V gene: TRBV29-1; J gene: TRBJ1-5; D gene: NA; clone size: NA; CDR3 protein: CSVAGQEGWSQHF; CDR3 DNA: TGCAGCGTTGCGGGGCAGGAGGGATGGTCCCAGCATTTT
V gene: TRBV2; J gene: TRBJ2-2; D gene: NA; clone size: NA; CDR3 protein: CASSEGQNTGELFF; CDR3 DNA: TGTGCCAGCAGTGAGGGGCAGAACACCGGGGAGCTGTTTTTT
V gene: TRBV11-2; J gene: TRBJ2-7; D gene: TRBD2; clone size: NA; CDR3 protein: CASSPSGGRDSRYEQYF; CDR3 DNA: TGTGCCAGCAGCCCTAGCGGAGGCCGGGATTCCCGTTACGAGCAGTACTTC
V gene: TRBV29-1; J gene: TRBJ2-7; D gene: TRBD2; clone size: NA; CDR3 protein: CSVESGLLPYEQYF; CDR3 DNA: TGCAGCGTTGAATCGGGACTACTGCCTTACGAGCAGTACTTC
V gene: TRBV4-2; J gene: TRBJ2-4; D gene: TRBD2; clone size: NA; CDR3 protein: CASSPLGTSGIKNIQYF; CDR3 DNA: TGTGCCAGCAGCCCACTTGGGACTAGCGGGATCAAAAACATTCAGTACTTC
V gene: TRBV29-1; J gene: TRBJ1-2; D gene: NA; clone size: NA; CDR3 protein: CSVGTADYGYTF; CDR3 DNA: TGCAGCGTTGGCACAGCGGACTATGGCTACACCTTC
V gene: TRBV29-1; J gene: TRBJ2-3; D gene: NA; clone size: few; CDR3 protein: CSTWRDTQYF; CDR3 DNA: TGCAGCACCTGGCGGGATACGCAGTATTTT
V gene: TRBV5-4; J gene: TRBJ2-3; D gene: NA; clone size: NA; CDR3 protein: CASSFGRESTDTQYF; CDR3 DNA: TGTGCCAGCAGCTTTGGACGGGAGAGCACAGATACGCAGTATTTT
V gene: TRBV5-6; J gene: TRBJ2-7; D gene: NA; clone size: NA; CDR3 protein: CASSLGSAGTHEQYF; CDR3 DNA: TGTGCCAGCAGCTTGGGTTCTGCAGGGACCCACGAGCAGTACTTC
V gene: TRBV6-5; J gene: TRBJ2-3; D gene: NA; clone size: once; CDR3 protein: CASSYSGDTQYF; CDR3 DNA: TGTGCCAGCAGTTACTCCGGGGATACGCAGTATTTT
V gene: TRBV4-1; J gene: TRBJ2-7; D gene: NA; clone size: few; CDR3 protein: CASSPVTAGHYEQYF; CDR3 DNA: TGCGCCAGCAGCCCAGTGACGGCAGGGCACTACGAGCAGTACTTC
V gene: TRBV11-3; J gene: TRBJ2-5; D gene: NA; clone size: NA; CDR3 protein: CASSPGGTGSDQYF; CDR3 DNA: TGTGCCAGCAGCCCAGGAGGAACAGGGTCCGACCAGTACTTC
V gene: TRBV7-9; J gene: TRBJ1-3; D gene: NA; clone size: few; CDR3 protein: CASSSPAGNTIYF; CDR3 DNA: TGTGCCAGCAGCTCTCCGGCTGGAAACACCATATATTTT
V gene: TRBV4-1; J gene: TRBJ1-1; D gene: TRBD1; clone size: NA; CDR3 protein: CASSQSDRGDEAFF; CDR3 DNA: TGCGCCAGCAGCCAATCTGACAGGGGAGATGAAGCTTTCTTT
V gene: TRBV29-1; J gene: TRBJ1-1; D gene: NA; clone size: once; CDR3 protein: CSVDKGMNTEAFF; CDR3 DNA: TGCAGCGTCGACAAGGGGATGAACACTGAAGCTTTCTTT
V gene: TRBV4-3; J gene: TRBJ2-5; D gene: NA; clone size: NA; CDR3 protein: CASSQDRSRETQYF; CDR3 DNA: TGCGCCAGCAGCCAAGACCGTTCGCGAGAGACCCAGTACTTC
V gene: TRBV30; J gene: TRBJ2-5; D gene: NA; clone size: NA; CDR3 protein: CACGSGRGQETQYF; CDR3 DNA: TGTGCCTGCGGGTCGGGACGGGGCCAAGAGACCCAGTACTTC
V gene: TRBV30; J gene: TRBJ2-4; D gene: NA; clone size: NA; CDR3 protein: CAWRFVGGPAKNIQYF; CDR3 DNA: TGTGCCTGGAGGTTTGTGGGGGGGCCGGCCAAAAACATTCAGTACTTC
V gene: TRBV2; J gene: TRBJ1-5; D gene: NA; clone size: NA; CDR3 protein: CASSPGRLRPGEPQHF; CDR3 DNA: TGTGCCAGCAGTCCGGGACGGCTCCGTCCGGGTGAGCCCCAGCATTTT
V gene: TRBV7-6; J gene: TRBJ2-6; D gene: TRBD1; clone size: NA; CDR3 protein: CASGPLGGQGTGANVLTF; CDR3 DNA: TGTGCCAGCGGCCCGCTGGGGGGACAGGGAACTGGGGCCAACGTCCTGACTTTC
V gene: TRBV6-5; J gene: TRBJ1-5; D gene: NA; clone size: NA; CDR3 protein: CASSYVRDQPQHF; CDR3 DNA: TGTGCCAGCAGTTACGTCCGGGATCAGCCCCAGCATTTT
V gene: TRBV25-1; J gene: TRBJ1-4; D gene: NA; clone size: NA; CDR3 protein: CASSPGPGRGLFF; CDR3 DNA: TGTGCCAGCAGTCCCGGACCCGGCCGGGGACTGTTTTTT
V gene: TRBV28; J gene: TRBJ2-1; D gene: TRBD2; clone size: NA; CDR3 protein: CASSLGRETEQFF; CDR3 DNA: TGTGCCAGCAGTTTAGGGCGGGAGACTGAGCAGTTCTTC
V gene: TRBV29-1; J gene: TRBJ2-7; D gene: NA; clone size: few; CDR3 protein: CSVARSLGSYEQYF; CDR3 DNA: TGCAGCGTAGCCAGATCCCTGGGCTCCTACGAGCAGTACTTC
V gene: TRBV4-2; J gene: TRBJ2-7; D gene: TRBD1; clone size: NA; CDR3 protein: CASSQRTGEREQYF; CDR3 DNA: TGTGCCAGCAGCCAAAGGACAGGGGAGCGGGAGCAGTACTTC
V gene: TRBV7-9; J gene: TRBJ1-2; D gene: TRBD1; clone size: once; CDR3 protein: CASSLTGGFGYTF; CDR3 DNA: TGTGCCAGCAGTTTGACAGGGGGCTTCGGCTACACCTTC
V gene: TRBV7-2; J gene: TRBJ2-3; D gene: TRBD1; clone size: NA; CDR3 protein: CASGGTGYTDTQYF; CDR3 DNA: TGTGCCAGCGGCGGGACAGGGTACACAGATACGCAGTATTTT
V gene: TRBV9; J gene: TRBJ1-4; D gene: NA; clone size: NA; CDR3 protein: CASSGGQVGEKLFF; CDR3 DNA: TGTGCCAGCAGCGGGGGCCAAGTGGGTGAAAAACTGTTTTTT
V gene: TRBV29-1; J gene: TRBJ1-1; D gene: NA; clone size: NA; CDR3 protein: CSVELWRGTEAFF; CDR3 DNA: TGCAGCGTTGAACTCTGGAGAGGGACTGAAGCTTTCTTT
V gene: TRBV28; J gene: TRBJ2-5; D gene: NA; clone size: few; CDR3 protein: CASSFIRVETQYF; CDR3 DNA: TGTGCCAGCAGTTTCATCCGGGTTGAGACCCAGTACTTC